These T cell receptor beta chains were read from a single sample in a study of cytomegalovirus exposure and HLA in healthy donors. Assay: immunoSEQ multiplex PCR; the TCRdb copy retains only in-frame clones and omits some. The sample yields around 120,000 clones, around 69% seen once. Sequenced input: PBMCs. The receptors stem from a woman in her 40s in good health and CMV-seropositive. Both conserved end residues are part of each CDR3. Each record gives: J gene, V gene, D gene, clone size, CDR3 DNA, CDR3 protein. A D gene is named only where the DNA matches it firmly. Clone size appears in some rows only: once, few, many, or a class for an expanded clone.

TRBJ1-6 | TRBV7-2 | TRBD1 | . | TGTGCCAGCAGCTTAGCAGGGGGCAATTCACCCCTCCACTTT | CASSLAGGNSPLHF
TRBJ1-2 | TRBV13 | . | few | TGTGCCAGCAGCTTAGGCCGAGGCAGCGGCTACACCTTC | CASSLGRGSGYTF
TRBJ2-7 | TRBV10-3 | TRBD2 | few | TGTGCCATCAGTGATTTGGGACTAGCGAACGAGCAGTACTTC | CAISDLGLANEQYF
TRBJ1-2 | TRBV5-1 | TRBD1 | . | TGCGCCAGCAGGCGGACCGGGACAGACAACTATGGCTACACCTTC | CASRRTGTDNYGYTF
TRBJ1-2 | TRBV2 | . | few | TGTGCCAGCAGTCCCCAAGTGGGCAGCTATGGCTACACCTTC | CASSPQVGSYGYTF
TRBJ1-1 | TRBV9 | . | . | TGTGCCAGCAGCGTCGCGGTGAACACTGAAGCTTTCTTT | CASSVAVNTEAFF
TRBJ2-5 | TRBV7-2 | TRBD2 | . | TGTGCCAGCAGCTTAGAGGCTAGCGGGGATGGGACCCAGTACTTC | CASSLEASGDGTQYF
TRBJ2-3 | TRBV4-3 | TRBD2 | . | TGCGCCAGCAGCCAGGGACTAGCGGATACGCAGTATTTT | CASSQGLADTQYF
TRBJ1-3 | TRBV19 | TRBD1 | . | TGTGCCAGTAGTATCACAGGGGATAGGAACACCATATATTTT | CASSITGDRNTIYF
TRBJ1-6 | TRBV6-5 | . | . | TGTGCCAGCAGTTACAAGCTGAATTCACCCCTCCACTTT | CASSYKLNSPLHF
TRBJ1-1 | TRBV19 | . | . | TGTGCCAGTAGTTTTAACAGGGTGAACACTGAAGCTTTCTTT | CASSFNRVNTEAFF
TRBJ1-1 | TRBV14 | . | . | TGTGCCAGCAGCAAGCGGGGCTCGTGGGGGTCTGAAGCTTTCTTT | CASSKRGSWGSEAFF
TRBJ2-6 | TRBV6-5 | . | few | TGTGCCACTAGGTCCTCTGGGGCCAACGTCCTGACTTTC | CATRSSGANVLTF
TRBJ2-7 | TRBV7-8 | TRBD2 | . | TGTGCCAGCAGCTTACTGTCCGGTTCTAGCGGGAGGAACGAGCAGTACTTC | CASSLLSGSSGRNEQYF
TRBJ1-2 | TRBV2 | . | . | TGTGCCAGCAGCGGACGACCGACCGTCGGGGGCTATGGCTACACCTTC | CASSGRPTVGGYGYTF
TRBJ1-4 | TRBV4-2 | . | . | TGTGCCAGCAGCACAGCCCTCGAGACTAATGAAAAACTGTTTTTT | CASSTALETNEKLFF
TRBJ1-1 | TRBV9 | . | . | TGTGCCAGCAGCGTAGCACAGGGTGTCACTGAAGCTTTCTTT | CASSVAQGVTEAFF
TRBJ2-1 | TRBV2 | . | . | TGTGCCAGCAGGGAAAGGGACTTATCCTACAATGAGCAGTTCTTC | CASRERDLSYNEQFF
TRBJ1-2 | TRBV28 | . | . | TGTGCCAGCAGTTTCCGGAGTTATGGCTACACCTTC | CASSFRSYGYTF
TRBJ1-2 | TRBV29-1 | . | . | TGCAGCGTTGAAGGTGCCAGAGGCTATGGCTACACCTTC | CSVEGARGYGYTF
TRBJ1-1 | TRBV10-3 | . | few | TGTGCCATCAGTGATGGGGGGTTTGGAGCTTTCTTT | CAISDGGFGAFF
TRBJ1-6 | TRBV7-9 | TRBD1 | . | TGTGCCAGCAGCTCATTCACATCACAGGGGGTTTATTCACCCCTCCACTTT | CASSSFTSQGVYSPLHF
TRBJ1-2 | TRBV21-1 | . | . | TGTGCCAGCAGCAACCGGGACATGACTTATGGCTACACCTTC | CASSNRDMTYGYTF